Presented here are 15 T cell receptor beta chains from one specimen sequenced in a study of control samples from healthy donors and cancer patients. Clones were sequenced by immunoSEQ multiplex PCR, and TCRdb holds only the in-frame ones, with some missing. This sample has roughly 400,000 clones; around 90% occur once, and the top ten carry 5.5% to 7.5%. Sequencing was performed on PBMCs. Receptors originate from a man aged 35 to 55 with head and neck cancer.

This clone appeared a single time. The chain joins TRBV4-3 to TRBJ1-2; no definite D call. The germline V gene has CDR1 LGHNA and CDR2 YSLEER. Deletions cut 0 bases from V and 4 bases from J, with 9 bases between. This CDR3 has 14 residues. The CDR3 region has the DNA TGCGCCAGCAGCCAAGAGTCCCTTACCTATGGCTACACCTTC. Protein: CASSQESLTYGYTF.

This clone was found a few times. This rearrangement joins TRBV29-1 to TRBJ1-1, with D hard to call. This CDR3 has 12 amino acids. Deletions cut 7 bases from V and 5 bases from J, with 14 bases between. The germline V gene encodes CDR1 SQVTM and CDR2 ANQGSEA. The CDR3 DNA sequence: TGCAGCGGCGAGGGAGAGGAAACTGAAGCTTTCTTT. Amino acid sequence: CSGEGEETEAFF. Full variable domain (missing parts from reference TRBV29-1 and TRBJ1-1): SAVISQKPSRDICQRGTSLTIQCQVDSQVTMMFWYRQQPGQSLTLIATANQGSEATYESGFVIDKFPISRPNLTFSTLTVSNMSPEDSSIYLCSGEGEETEAFFGQGTRLTVV.

The chain joins TRBV27 to TRBJ1-5, with TRBD1 identical over 10 bases. The J segment lost 3 bases and the V segment lost 5 bases, leaving 7 bases of the junction unmatched. The V gene's germline CDR1 is MNHEY and CDR2 SMNVEV (reference sequence). This CDR3 contains 16 residues. CDR3: CASSKKTGGINQPQHF. In DNA, the CDR3 is TGTGCCAGCAGTAAAAAGACAGGGGGCATCAATCAGCCCCAGCATTTT.

J is TRBJ2-5 and V is TRBV18; D remains ambiguous. Germline V gene data show CDR1 as KGHSH and CDR2 as LQKENI. The length of the CDR3 is 14 residues. Trimming removed 0 bases at V and 1 base at J, with 6 bases between. CDR3 residues: CASSPPGVQETQYF. The CDR3 DNA sequence: TGTGCCAGCTCACCACCAGGAGTCCAAGAGACCCAGTACTTC.

The V call is TRBV19, the J call TRBJ2-3; no reliable D call. The germline V gene encodes CDR1 LNHDA and CDR2 SQIVND (reference sequence). The CDR3 runs to 15 residues. The germline V and J ends were trimmed by 10 bases and 0 bases, with 17 bases remaining between them. The CDR3 here is CATSPLPFSTDTQYF. The CDR3 DNA is TGTGCCACCTCTCCGCTTCCGTTTAGCACAGATACGCAGTATTTT.

V and J are TRBV10-3 and TRBJ1-4, with D possibly TRBD1 on 6 matching bases. Germline V gives CDR1 ENHRY, CDR2 SYGVKD. The CDR3 loop spans 15 amino acids. The V end was cut by 3 bases, the J end by 0 bases, with 8 bases between. The CDR3 protein is CAISEAGATNEKLFF. In DNA, the CDR3 is TGTGCCATCAGTGAAGCAGGGGCAACTAATGAAAAACTGTTTTTT.

V and J are TRBV19 and TRBJ1-1; D unresolved. CDR1 and CDR2 (germline): LNHDA, SQIVND (reference sequence). V was clipped by 0 bases and J by 8 bases, with 16 bases between them. The CDR3 length is 15 residues. CDR3 coding DNA: TGTGCCAGTAGTATAGACGGCGGGGATGGGTCCGAAGCTTTCTTT. Translation: CASSIDGGDGSEAFF.

As concerns this clone: The same CDR3 arises from other DNA sequences in this sample as well. This chain's CDR3 is CASSLSGLAADTQYF. The CDR3 DNA is TGTGCCAGCAGTTTATCTGGGCTGGCCGCAGATACGCAGTATTTT. This chain connects TRBV28 to TRBJ2-3; D is undetermined. The CDR3 runs 15 residues. The germline gives CDR1 MDHEN, CDR2 SYDVKM. V dropped 1 base and J dropped 4 bases, with 12 bases sitting between them. Supplemented by reference TRBV28 and TRBJ2-3, the full variable domain reads DVKVTQSSRYLVKRTGEKVFLECVQDMDHENMFWYRQDPGLGLRLIYFSYDVKMKEKGDIPEGYSVSREKKERFSLILESASTNQTSMYLCASSLSGLAADTQYFGPGTRLTVL.

CDR3: CASSKGTDSYEQYF. The CDR3 DNA reads TGTGCCAGTAGCAAGGGGACAGACTCCTACGAGCAGTACTTC. This chain uses TRBV19 with TRBJ2-7; 7 bases are shared with TRBD1. The CDR3 length is 14 residues. The germline V gene encodes CDR1 LNHDA and CDR2 SQIVND (reference sequence). Losses at the gene ends were 6 bases for V and 0 bases for J; bases not matched to a gene: 5.

The gene calls are TRBV15 and TRBJ1-3; D perhaps matches TRBD1 (5 bases). V lost 5 bases to trimming and J lost 0 bases, with 14 bases between them. CDR1 is LNHNV, CDR2 YYDKDF, per germline (reference sequence). The CDR3 is 16 amino acids. The CDR3 nucleotides are TGTGCCACCAGCCGCCCGGGGGGGTACTCTGGAAACACCATATATTTT. As protein: CATSRPGGYSGNTIYF.

This clone has only one observation. V and J are TRBV5-8 and TRBJ2-3; 10 bases agree with TRBD2. With 2 bases clipped from V and 3 bases from J, the junction kept 3 bases outside the gene matches. Looked up from germline, CDR1 is SGHTS and CDR2 is YDEGEE. The CDR3 contains 15 residues. The CDR3 region is CASSLGSGGTDTQYF. As DNA, the CDR3 is TGTGCCAGCAGCTTAGGTAGCGGGGGGACAGATACGCAGTATTTT.

The J gene is TRBJ2-2, the V gene TRBV2; 9 positions agree with TRBD2. Germline V gives CDR1 SNHLY, CDR2 FYNNEI. V gave up 6 bases and J gave up 4 bases; unmatched junction bases: 9. This CDR3 is 16 amino acids long. CDR3 residues: CASSPLAGLLTGELFF. Here the CDR3 DNA reads TGTGCCAGCAGCCCTCTAGCGGGACTTCTCACCGGGGAGCTGTTTTTT.

V gene TRBV21-1 combines with J gene TRBJ2-7; TRBD1 was called by the table and not checked on the DNA. TRBV21-1 represents a pseudogene. CDR3 length: 15 residues. The CDR3 here is CASSPRDRISYEQYF. DNA for the CDR3: TGTGCCAGCAGCCCCCGGGACAGGATATCCTACGAGCAGTACTTC.

This clone was counted a few times. This chain connects TRBV9 to TRBJ2-3; 7 bases line up with TRBD1. The CDR3 has 15 residues. Germline lookup yields CDR1 SGDLS and CDR2 YYNGEE. V lost 3 bases to trimming and J lost 6 bases; unmatched junction nucleotides: 10. CDR3 coding DNA: TGTGCCAGCAGCGCAGGGGGAATTCCTCCCGATACGCAGTATTTT. Its protein is CASSAGGIPPDTQYF.

This clone has a handful of counts. The chain joins TRBV5-1 to TRBJ1-6, with unresolved D. CDR3 length: 13 residues. Germline V CDR1 and CDR2: SGHRS, YFSETQ. Trimming took 1 base from V and 10 from J, leaving 9 bases between them. The CDR3 loop reads CASSLRVGSPLHF. The DNA for the CDR3 is TGCGCCAGCAGCTTGAGGGTTGGGTCACCCCTCCACTTT.